Sequencing of this T cell receptor beta chain was carried out in a study of T-cell memory formation after mild COVID-19. It was 5'RACE with constant-segment primers that produced the TCR alpha and TCR beta cDNA libraries, which carried sample barcodes and UMIs. A single record per CDR3 protein comes from TCRdb applying MiXCR to the 5' RACE reads. Here the sample spans 450,000 to 700,000 distinct CDR3 sequences, roughly 18% being singletons. The table lists this clonotype with a few counts. Its antigen is not known. Findings and caveats of the study: CD4+ contracting clones lay mainly in CM and EM, CD8+ ones in EMRA. Among clones contracting day 15 to 85, CD4/CD8 was balanced, whereas later expanders leaned CD4+. Whether second-wave clones peaking at day 37 were SARS-CoV-2 specific went unconfirmed.

Sequenced: PBMCs or a T cell subset sorted from them (not recorded which). The receptor comes from an adult woman who had mild COVID-19 (a few samples of this study predate the infection). Cell type and time point are not known.

CDR3 DNA sequence: TGCAGTGCCCCCCTGGGGATGGGGAACGGCTACACCTTC. Residues: CSAPLGMGNGYTF. The chain has TRBV20-1 and TRBJ1-2; D gene uncertain. The germline V and J ends were trimmed by 6 bases and 8 bases, with 19 bases remaining between them. Germline loops: CDR1 DFQATT, CDR2 SNEGSKA (reference sequence). The CDR3 has 13 residues.